This T cell receptor (beta chain) was sequenced for a study of blood T cells in healthy people across ages (dated by TCRdb to the mid-2010s). Context from the whole study: In model experiments, template switching captured roughly one uniquely barcoded TCR beta cDNA molecule for every two T cells. To track age-related changes in TCR beta repertoire diversity, the study relied on deep sequencing normalized with unique cDNA molecular identifiers. Donors were grouped into four age groups: young (average 16 years), middle-aged (roughly 40), aged (around 60) and long-lived (approximately 75). Donors of different ages were randomly distributed across sequencing lanes to avoid experimental bias. For two donors (one aged 18 to 29 and one aged 80 or older), the study analyzed two additional independent replicas of 1 million unique cDNA reads from the same blood draw.

On the study overall, not on this receptor specifically: Total diversity estimates from one million sequenced T cells were considered lower bounds and underestimates. As age increased, observed TCR beta diversity per million T cells dropped in a roughly linear way, and a significant reduction was already evident by age 40. The percentage of naive T cells measured by flow cytometry correlated strongly with observed TCR beta diversity. Compared with the aged group, the long-lived group had more naive CD4+ T cells, fewer expanded clones and increased TCR diversity, suggesting age selection. The CMV infection status of donors was not known, potentially confounding age-related changes in expanded clonotypes. Conclusive comparison of naive and antigen-experienced compartments was prevented by the profiling of bulk unsorted PBMCs.

The roughly 39 donors, aged about 6 to 90 years, were systemically healthy Caucasian individuals from Russia. Each donor gave ten milliliters of peripheral blood, drawn into EDTA-treated Vacutainer tubes. Ficoll-Paque density-gradient centrifugation was used to isolate PBMCs, with at least 6.5 million per sample. Total RNA, at least 6 micrograms per sample, was extracted from PBMCs with Trizol reagent. For every donor, flow cytometry on a PBMC aliquot measured the percentage of naive CD45RAhigh/CD27high T cells. Library preparation employed 5' RACE. A second PCR of about 6 to 11 cycles was run with a J-beta primer mix and a sample-barcoded 5' primer. A template-switch 5' adaptor carrying 12 random nucleotides introduced a unique molecular identifier onto each TCR beta cDNA molecule. At least 3 million CDR3-containing paired-end reads were obtained from each sample. The Mint cDNA synthesis kit, primed by a TRBC-specific oligonucleotide, was used to synthesize first-strand cDNA from all RNA. Following uracil-DNA glycosylase treatment, a first 18-cycle PCR with universal primers M1SS and BC2_uni_R was performed on all cDNA. As for the authors' bioinformatics: For normalization, 1 million high-quality reads, each with a distinct molecular identifier, were randomly selected from each sample. Instead of being binned into consensus sequences, reads with shared molecular identifiers were discarded. MiTCR, with a Q25 quality threshold and the strictest error-elimination algorithm, was used for CDR3 identification, clonotype clustering and error correction. A nonparametric unseen species model with Euler transformation was used to estimate a lower bound on total TCR beta diversity. In TCRdb, the public reads were trimmed at Q25 with fastp and aligned with MiXCR, with productive beta chains retained. For every CDR3 protein sequence, its rows merge into one entry that carries the most common genes and DNA. The V and J calls were not made by the authors but by TCRdb's processing. The sample table lists fewer than 2 million distinct CDR3 sequences, about two fifths of them with a count of one. The ten largest clones add up to more than 20% of the sample.

This clonotype has more than one count but fewer than ten. Its antigen is currently not known. Nothing much larger sits one base from this clone, and base qualities are not available. Sequences DFQATT (CDR1) and SNEGSKA (CDR2) are obtained from the germline V gene (reference sequence). The cysteine opens and the phenylalanine closes a CDR3 of 13 amino acids. CDR3 DNA only is kept here, 39 bases in frame from base 1. V lost 0 bases and J lost 4 bases; the stretch between them is 9 bases long. The material sequenced was blood. The chain employs TRBV20-1 and TRBJ2-5; the D gene identity is not certain. The clonotype comes from a human donor in good health. The encoded CDR3 is CSARERFPETQYF. The bases are TGCAGTGCTAGAGAAAGGTTTCCAGAGACCCAGTACTTC.